This T cell receptor beta chain was observed in a study of blood T cell repertoires in COVID-19. Across the whole study: Italy, Spain and the United States were the sources of the convalescent and acute COVID-19 samples.

Sequencing used immunoSEQ multiplex PCR; TCRdb keeps in-frame clones, though not all of them. The top ten clones hold 4.5% to 5% of a sample with 150,000 or so clones, over 65% of them seen once. This CDR3 is 14 amino acids long. Germline CDR1 reads MNHNS; CDR2 reads SASEGT. The ends lost 3 bases at V and 5 bases at J; junction bases unmatched: 5. This receptor was obtained from a woman older than 75 with active or convalescent COVID-19. The sample comprised peripheral blood. The rearrangement links TRBV6-1 to TRBJ1-2; TRBD1 agrees at 8 bases. CDR3 in DNA: TGTGCCAGCAGTGACCGGGACAGGACTTATGGCTACACCTTC. This translates into CASSDRDRTYGYTF.